These 11 T cell receptor beta chains originate from one sample sequenced in a study of blood T cell repertoires in COVID-19. Some clones are missing from TCRdb's copy, which holds only in-frame ones; the method was immunoSEQ multiplex PCR. This repertoire shows over 250,000 clones, under 95% found once; its top ten account for about 2.4%. The source material was PBMCs or T cells enriched from blood (not recorded which). The receptors were gathered from a man aged 55 to 70 who had recovered from COVID-19.

The rearrangement joins TRBV3-1 (or the pseudogene TRBV3-2) to TRBJ1-1, with 10 bases identical to TRBD1. The CDR3 length is 17 residues. The J segment lost 1 base and the V segment lost 4 bases, leaving 9 bases of the junction unmatched. Germline CDR1 and CDR2: LGHDT and YNNKEL (reference sequence). DNA of the CDR3: TGTGCCAGCAGCCCCCCGGGACAGGGGATACGGAACACTGAAGCTTTCTTT. Its protein is CASSPPGQGIRNTEAFF.

This clone was picked up one time. This chain joins TRBV18 and TRBJ1-2, with D unclear. The V end was cut by 2 bases, the J end by 2 bases, with 6 bases between. The length of the CDR3 is 13 residues. Germline assignment: CDR1 KGHSH and CDR2 LQKENI. This CDR3 reads CASSPEQNYGYTF. CDR3 DNA sequence: TGTGCCAGCTCACCAGAACAGAACTATGGCTACACCTTC.

As regards this clone: The same CDR3 arises from other DNA sequences in this sample as well. The rearrangement links TRBV29-1 to TRBJ1-1; D might be TRBD1 (6 bases). The CDR3 runs 12 residues. CDR1 SQVTM and CDR2 ANQGSEA come from the germline V gene. With 3 bases removed from V and 5 bases from J, the gap between germline ends came to 10 bases. CDR3 protein: CSVDRGRTEAFF. The CDR3 DNA follows: TGCAGCGTTGACAGGGGTAGGACTGAAGCTTTCTTT.

The rearrangement joins TRBV20-1 to TRBJ1-2; D uncertain. Trimming stripped 4 bases from V and 3 bases from J, with 6 bases between. The CDR3 extends over 11 amino acids. Germline CDR1 and CDR2: DFQATT and SNEGSKA (reference sequence). CDR3 region: CSANTHYGYTF. For the CDR3, the DNA is TGCAGTGCTAACACCCACTATGGCTACACCTTC.

The V and J genes are TRBV7-8 and TRBJ2-6; D may be TRBD1 (6 bases). The V gene's germline CDR1 is SGHVS and CDR2 FQNEAQ. Trimming removed 4 bases from V and 0 bases from J, with 16 bases in between. The CDR3 has 18 amino acids. In DNA, the CDR3 is TGTGCCAGCAGCTCTAGTAAAGACAGGTTCTCTGGGGCCAACGTCCTGACTTTC. Translated: CASSSSKDRFSGANVLTF.

This clone was detected once. The chain recombines TRBV28 with TRBJ2-3, with a possible D match to TRBD1 (5 bases). Germline V lookup: CDR1 MDHEN, CDR2 SYDVKM. Between the trimmed V and J ends, which lost 6 bases and 1 base, there was a span of 8 bases. The CDR3 is made up of 13 amino acids. CDR3 in DNA: TGTGCCAGCAGAGACAGCGGCACAGATACGCAGTATTTT. Translating gives CASRDSGTDTQYF.

The chain joins TRBV28 to TRBJ1-2, with 8 nucleotides matching TRBD1. Germline trimming cut 1 base from V and 4 bases from J; bases unmatched to any gene: 8. Germline V CDR1 and CDR2: MDHEN, SYDVKM. This CDR3 has 16 residues. The CDR3 protein is CASSLSGRGLVYGYTF. The CDR3 coding sequence is TGTGCCAGCAGTTTATCGGGCAGGGGGCTGGTCTATGGCTACACCTTC.

The chain couples TRBV4-1 to TRBJ1-3, with a possible D match to TRBD1 (6 bases). Germline V gene data show CDR1 as MGHRA and CDR2 as YSYEKL. CDR3 length equals 18 residues. V gave up 4 bases and J gave up 0 bases, with 19 bases separating them. CDR3 sequence (DNA): TGCGCCAGCAGCCTGGGGGGGCGGGCGCCCGCCTCTGGAAACACCATATATTTT. Encoded protein: CASSLGGRAPASGNTIYF.

This chain links TRBV6-5 with TRBJ1-5, with D tentatively TRBD1 (5 bases). This CDR3 spans 15 amino acids. The V gene lost 0 bases and the J gene lost 7 bases, with 13 bases spanning the gap. Germline CDR1 is MNHEY and CDR2 is SVGAGI. CDR3 sequence reads: CASSYSRGAGQPQHF. As DNA, the CDR3 is TGTGCCAGCAGTTACTCCCGGGGCGCGGGACAGCCCCAGCATTTT.

The chain carries TRBV5-1 and TRBJ1-2; D is unresolved. The V gene's germline CDR1 is SGHRS and CDR2 YFSETQ. The CDR3 covers 14 residues. Trimming shortened V by 0 bases and J by 4 bases, and 10 bases separated the two germline ends. For the CDR3, the DNA is TGCGCCAGCAGCTTGGAGCAGGCCGGCTATGGCTACACCTTC. It encodes CASSLEQAGYGYTF.

The rearrangement uses TRBV30 and TRBJ2-3; the D is unclear. The CDR3 consists of 13 residues. The germline V and J ends were trimmed by 7 bases and 0 bases, with 11 bases remaining between them. Looked up from germline, CDR1 is GTSNPN and CDR2 is SVGIG (reference sequence). DNA for the CDR3: TGTGCCTCAATAATAACTAGCACAGATACGCAGTATTTT. It codes for CASIITSTDTQYF.